This T cell receptor (beta chain) was sequenced in a study of T cell responses to AZD1222 COVID-19 vaccine. The study, taken as a whole, reports: Researchers took repertoire samples only after the peak T cell response had come. Unmutated variant regions are reportedly targeted by nearly half of spike-specific TCRs. Only six individuals given AZD1222 were seropositive at baseline. Most donors were white British and more were female, and clonal diversity was possibly underestimated.

About this clone itself: Its antigen is as yet unknown.

Assay: immunoSEQ multiplex PCR; the TCRdb copy retains only in-frame clones and omits some. The sample consists of about 72,000 clones, 70% to 90% of them appearing once. V shed 2 bases and J shed 4 bases, with 5 bases lying between them. The CDR3 spans 12 residues. The chain combines TRBV12-3 or TRBV12-4 with TRBJ2-5; TRBD1 might be the D (5 bases). This TCR derives from an adult who received the AZD1222 COVID-19 vaccine. Sequenced here: peripheral blood, sampled 28 days after the second AZD1222 dose. The CDR3 region is CASSLQGETQYF. The CDR3 nucleotides read TGTGCCAGCAGTTTACAGGGAGAGACCCAGTACTTC.